Each of the 2 T cell receptor beta chains below was sequenced from the same sample in a study of CD8+ T cells in alopecia areata. The authors extracted RNA and reverse transcribed it into cDNA as the sequencing template. Data came from immunoSEQ multiplex PCR; TCRdb stores just in-frame clones and leaves some out. Among about 180,000 clones, about 63% were seen once, and the ten largest hold about 15%. Sample: CD4+ T cells sorted from blood, taken at week 0. The receptors come from a human donor with alopecia areata.

CDR3 loop: CASSQGGTGHYEQYF. CDR3 in DNA: TGTGCCAGCAGCCAAGGTGGGACAGGCCATTACGAGCAGTACTTC. V and J are TRBV4-2 and TRBJ2-7; 8 bases align to TRBD1. Germline CDR1 is LGHNA and CDR2 is YNFKEQ. The CDR3 covers 15 residues. After removal of 1 base from V and 4 bases from J, the junction contained 6 bases not matched to a gene.

This rearrangement joins TRBV29-1 to TRBJ1-1; the D is unclear. The CDR3 runs 15 residues. CDR1 is SQVTM, CDR2 ANQGSEA, per germline. The V end lost 4 bases, the J end lost 0 bases, and 15 bases lay between the germline ends. Written as DNA, the CDR3 is TGCAGCGTTGCCAAAAGCAACTTCATGAACACTGAAGCTTTCTTT. It encodes CSVAKSNFMNTEAFF.